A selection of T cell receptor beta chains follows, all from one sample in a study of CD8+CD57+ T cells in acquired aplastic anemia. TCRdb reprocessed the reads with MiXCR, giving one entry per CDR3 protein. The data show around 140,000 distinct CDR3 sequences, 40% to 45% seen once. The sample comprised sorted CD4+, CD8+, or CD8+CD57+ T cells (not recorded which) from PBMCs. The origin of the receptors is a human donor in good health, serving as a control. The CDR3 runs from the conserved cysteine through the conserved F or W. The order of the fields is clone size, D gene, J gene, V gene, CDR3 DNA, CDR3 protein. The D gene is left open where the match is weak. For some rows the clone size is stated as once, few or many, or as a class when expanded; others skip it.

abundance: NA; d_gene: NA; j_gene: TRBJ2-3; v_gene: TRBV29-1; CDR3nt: TGCAGCTTGGAGGGACCTAGAGGAGATACGCAGTATTTT; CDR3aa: CSLEGPRGDTQYF
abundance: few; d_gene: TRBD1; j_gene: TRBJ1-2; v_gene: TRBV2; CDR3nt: TGTGCCAGCAATCGAGGGGGCAATAACTATGGCTACACCTTC; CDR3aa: CASNRGGNNYGYTF
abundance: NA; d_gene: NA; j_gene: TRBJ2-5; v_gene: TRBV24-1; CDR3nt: TGTGCCACCAGTGAACCCCCGGGGAGACACGGACAAGAGACCCAGTACTTC; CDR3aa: CATSEPPGRHGQETQYF
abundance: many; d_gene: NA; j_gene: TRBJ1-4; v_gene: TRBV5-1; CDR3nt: TGCGCCAGCATGGGAGGGGGGCTCGGAGAAAAACTGTTTTTT; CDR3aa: CASMGGGLGEKLFF
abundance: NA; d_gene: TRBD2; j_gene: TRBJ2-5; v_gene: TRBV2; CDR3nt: TGTGCCAGCAGGTCCCTAGCGGGAGGGATCCAAGAGACCCAGTACTTC; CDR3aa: CASRSLAGGIQETQYF
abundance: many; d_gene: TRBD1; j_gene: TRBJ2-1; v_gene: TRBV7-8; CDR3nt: TGTGCCAGCAGCGAGGGACAGGGAATCGATGAGCAGTTCTTC; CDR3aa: CASSEGQGIDEQFF
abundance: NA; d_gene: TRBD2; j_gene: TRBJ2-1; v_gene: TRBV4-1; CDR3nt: TGCGCCAGCAGCACCGGGACTAGCGGGAGTATATATGAGCAGTTCTTC; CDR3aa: CASSTGTSGSIYEQFF
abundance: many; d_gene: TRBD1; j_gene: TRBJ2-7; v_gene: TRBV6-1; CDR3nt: TGTGCCAGCAGTGTTGGGACAGGGGCGGTCTACGAGCAGTACTTC; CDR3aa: CASSVGTGAVYEQYF
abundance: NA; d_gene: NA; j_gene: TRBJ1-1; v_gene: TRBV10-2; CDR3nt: TGCGCCAGCGCGGACGCGCGGGGTGTATTCAATGAAGCTTTCTTT; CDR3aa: CASADARGVFNEAFF
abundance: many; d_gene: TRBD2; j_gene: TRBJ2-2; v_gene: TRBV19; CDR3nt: TGTGCCAGTACGGGGGGGCTGGGCACCGGGGAGCTGTTTTTT; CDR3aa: CASTGGLGTGELFF
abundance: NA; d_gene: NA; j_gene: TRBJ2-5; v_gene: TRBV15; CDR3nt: TGTGCCACCAGCAGAGATGAGGGACTTACGGAGACCCAGTACTTC; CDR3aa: CATSRDEGLTETQYF
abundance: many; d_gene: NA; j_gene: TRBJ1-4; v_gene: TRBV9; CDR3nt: TGTGCCAGCAGCGTAGCTTTATGGGGGGAACTGTTTTTT; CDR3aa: CASSVALWGELFF
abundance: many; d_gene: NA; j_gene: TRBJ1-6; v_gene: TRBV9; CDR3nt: TGTGCCAGCAGCAAAAGTGAGGGGGTAGATAATTCACCCCTCCACTTT; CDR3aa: CASSKSEGVDNSPLHF
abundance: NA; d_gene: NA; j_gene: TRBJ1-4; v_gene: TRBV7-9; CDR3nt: TGTGCCAGCAGCTTGGACCCCCATGAAAAACTGTTTTTT; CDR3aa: CASSLDPHEKLFF
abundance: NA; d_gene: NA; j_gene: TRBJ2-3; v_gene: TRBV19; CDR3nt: TGTGCCAGTAGTGCAGGGATGGCAGATACGCAGTATTTT; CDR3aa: CASSAGMADTQYF
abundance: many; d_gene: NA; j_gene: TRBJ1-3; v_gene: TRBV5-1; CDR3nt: TGCGCCAGCAGCTTGGCCTGGGGAGAGGGAAACACCATATATTTT; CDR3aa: CASSLAWGEGNTIYF
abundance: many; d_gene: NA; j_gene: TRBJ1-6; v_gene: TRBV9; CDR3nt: TGTGCCAGCAGCGTAGCGGGGGCCGAGAATTCACCCCTCCACTTT; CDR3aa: CASSVAGAENSPLHF
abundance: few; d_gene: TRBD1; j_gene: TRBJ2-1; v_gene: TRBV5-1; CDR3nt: TGCGCCAGCAGCCCAGCAGGGGGCGATGAGCAGTTCTTC; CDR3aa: CASSPAGGDEQFF
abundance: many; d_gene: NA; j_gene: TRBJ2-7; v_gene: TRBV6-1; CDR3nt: TGTGCCAGCAGGTCCGAGGGGGTATCCGAGCAGTACTTC; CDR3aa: CASRSEGVSEQYF
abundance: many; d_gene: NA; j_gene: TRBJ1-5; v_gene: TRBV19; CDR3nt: TGTGCCAGTAATATCAGGGGTCAGCCCCAGCATTTT; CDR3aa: CASNIRGQPQHF
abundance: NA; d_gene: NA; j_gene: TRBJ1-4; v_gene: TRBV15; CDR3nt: TGTGCCACGGCGAGGTCAGCAACTAATGAAAAACTGTTTTTT; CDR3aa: CATARSATNEKLFF
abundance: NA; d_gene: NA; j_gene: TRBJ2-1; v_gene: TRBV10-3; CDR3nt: TGTACCAACCGGGGAGCAGGGGATGAGCAGTTCTTC; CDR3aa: CTNRGAGDEQFF
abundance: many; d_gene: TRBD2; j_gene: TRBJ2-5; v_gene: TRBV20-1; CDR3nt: TGCAGTGCTAGAAGGAGCGGGGGGGCAGAGACCCAGTACTTC; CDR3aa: CSARRSGGAETQYF
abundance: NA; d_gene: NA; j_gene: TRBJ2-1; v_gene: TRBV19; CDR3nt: TGTGCCAGTGAGAACAGAGGCTACAATGAGCAGTTCTTC; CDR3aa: CASENRGYNEQFF
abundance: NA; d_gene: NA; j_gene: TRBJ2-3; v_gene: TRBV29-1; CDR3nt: TGCAGCGTTGAACGGAGAACCACAGATACGCAGTATTTT; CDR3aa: CSVERRTTDTQYF
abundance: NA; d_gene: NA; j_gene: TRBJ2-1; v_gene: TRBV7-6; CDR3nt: TGTGCCAGCAGCTTAGCTTCAGGGGAGCAGTTCTTC; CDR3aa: CASSLASGEQFF
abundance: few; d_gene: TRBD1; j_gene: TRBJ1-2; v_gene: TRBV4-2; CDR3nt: TGTGCCAGCAGCCCTGGACGGACAGGGGGCTTTAACTATGGCTACACCTTC; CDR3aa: CASSPGRTGGFNYGYTF
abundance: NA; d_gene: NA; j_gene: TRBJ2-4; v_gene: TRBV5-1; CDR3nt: TGCGCCAGCAGCTTGGTACCGGGCGGAATAAACATTCAGTACTTC; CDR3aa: CASSLVPGGINIQYF
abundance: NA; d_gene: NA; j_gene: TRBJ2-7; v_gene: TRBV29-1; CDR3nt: TGCAGCGTTGGAAGTTCTCCGGCTAGCCAATACGAGCAGTACTTC; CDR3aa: CSVGSSPASQYEQYF
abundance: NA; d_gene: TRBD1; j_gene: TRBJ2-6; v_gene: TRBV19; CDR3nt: TGTGCCAGTAGTATGGGACAGGGGGCCAACGTCCTGACTTTC; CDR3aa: CASSMGQGANVLTF
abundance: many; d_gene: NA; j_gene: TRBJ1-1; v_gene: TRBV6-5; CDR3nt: TGTGCCAGCAGTTTCCGCCCATCGGCGAGGGTGGGCACTGAAGCTTTCTTT; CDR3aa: CASSFRPSARVGTEAFF
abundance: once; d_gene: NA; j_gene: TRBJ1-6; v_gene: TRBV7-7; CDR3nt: TGTGCTAGCAGCTTAGCGACCGGTTCACCCCTCCACTTT; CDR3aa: CASSLATGSPLHF
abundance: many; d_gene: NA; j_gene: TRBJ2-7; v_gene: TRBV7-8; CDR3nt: TGTGCCAGCAGCCCCCGACGGGGAGGCTACGAGCAGTACTTC; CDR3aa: CASSPRRGGYEQYF
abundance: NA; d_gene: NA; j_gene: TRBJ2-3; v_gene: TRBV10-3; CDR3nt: TGTGCCATCAGTGAGTCGGGCTACAATACGCAGTATTTT; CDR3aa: CAISESGYNTQYF
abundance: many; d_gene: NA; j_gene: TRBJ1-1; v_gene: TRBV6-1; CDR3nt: TGTGCCAGCAGGGTAACGACGGACACTGAAGCTTTCTTT; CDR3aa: CASRVTTDTEAFF
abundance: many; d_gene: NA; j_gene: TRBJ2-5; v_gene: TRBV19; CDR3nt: TGTGCCAGTACTTTGACCTACAGGGTCTGGGAGACCCAGTACTTC; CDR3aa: CASTLTYRVWETQYF
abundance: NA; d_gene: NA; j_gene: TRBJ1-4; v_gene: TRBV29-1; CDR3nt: TGCAGCGTCCAACGACCAGACACGCCTGAAAAACTGTTTTTT; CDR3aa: CSVQRPDTPEKLFF
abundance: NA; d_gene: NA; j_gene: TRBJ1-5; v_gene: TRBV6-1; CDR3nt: TGTGCCAGCAGTGCCGATGGAGGAGGCGGCAATCAGCCCCAGCATTTT; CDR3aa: CASSADGGGGNQPQHF
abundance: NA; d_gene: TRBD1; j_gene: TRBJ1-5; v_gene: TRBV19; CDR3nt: TGTGCCAGTAGGAACCGGGACAGGGCTCTTCAGCCCCAGCATTTT; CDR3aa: CASRNRDRALQPQHF
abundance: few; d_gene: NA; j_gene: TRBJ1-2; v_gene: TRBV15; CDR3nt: TGTGCCACCAGCAGAGATGTCGCCCGCAGTGGGGAAGGCTACACCTTC; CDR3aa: CATSRDVARSGEGYTF
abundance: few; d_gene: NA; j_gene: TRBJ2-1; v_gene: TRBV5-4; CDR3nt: TGTGCCAGCAGCTTCCCTAGTGAGTACAATGAGCAGTTCTTC; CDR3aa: CASSFPSEYNEQFF
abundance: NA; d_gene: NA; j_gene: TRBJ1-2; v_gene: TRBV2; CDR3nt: TGTGCCAGCAGTAGACCGACCGACTATGGCTACACCTTC; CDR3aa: CASSRPTDYGYTF
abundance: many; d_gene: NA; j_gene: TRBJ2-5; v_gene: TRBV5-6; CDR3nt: TGTGCCAGCAGCTTGGCCGGCACTGGGGAGACCCAGTACTTC; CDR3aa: CASSLAGTGETQYF
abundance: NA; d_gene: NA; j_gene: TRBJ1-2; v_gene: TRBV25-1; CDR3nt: TGTGCCAGCAGGGAGGGACTCTATGGCTACACCTTC; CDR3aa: CASREGLYGYTF
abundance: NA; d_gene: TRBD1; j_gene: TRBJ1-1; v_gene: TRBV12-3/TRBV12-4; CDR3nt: TGTGCCAGCAGTTTTTATTCTCAGGGGGCGAGGACTGAAGCTTTCTTT; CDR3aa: CASSFYSQGARTEAFF
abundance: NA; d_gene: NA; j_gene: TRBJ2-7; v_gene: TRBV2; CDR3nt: TGTGCCAGCAGTGAAATTGGGGGAACCTACGAGCAGTACTTC; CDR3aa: CASSEIGGTYEQYF
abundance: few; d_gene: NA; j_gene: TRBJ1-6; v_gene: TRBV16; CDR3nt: TGTGCCAGCAGCCAAGCCAGTGGAAGCTCCTATAATTCACCCCTCCACTTT; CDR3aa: CASSQASGSSYNSPLHF
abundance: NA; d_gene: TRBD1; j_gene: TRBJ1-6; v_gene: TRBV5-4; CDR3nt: TGTGCCAGCAGCTTGAACAGGGGAATAGATTCACCCCTCCACTTT; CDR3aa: CASSLNRGIDSPLHF
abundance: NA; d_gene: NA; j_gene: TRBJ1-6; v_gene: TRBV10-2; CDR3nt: TGCGCCAGCAGTGCCGTGGACACTCGCCCCCTCCACTTT; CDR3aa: CASSAVDTRPLHF
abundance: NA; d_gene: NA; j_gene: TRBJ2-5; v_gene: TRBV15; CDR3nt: TGTGCCACCAGCAGAGTGTCCAGCCAAGAGACCCAGTACTTC; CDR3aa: CATSRVSSQETQYF
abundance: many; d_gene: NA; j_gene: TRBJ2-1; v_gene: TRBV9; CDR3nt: TGTGCCAGCAGAGCCAACCTTCGGATTGGTGAGCAGTTCTTC; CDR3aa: CASRANLRIGEQFF
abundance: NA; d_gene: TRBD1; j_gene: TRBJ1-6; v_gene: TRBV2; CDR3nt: TGTGCCACCACGGGACAGAATAATTCACCCCTCCACTTT; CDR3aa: CATTGQNNSPLHF
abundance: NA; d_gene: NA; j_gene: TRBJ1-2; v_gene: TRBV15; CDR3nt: TGTGCCACCAGCAGAGCAGGGGCTGGAAACACCTTC; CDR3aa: CATSRAGAGNTF